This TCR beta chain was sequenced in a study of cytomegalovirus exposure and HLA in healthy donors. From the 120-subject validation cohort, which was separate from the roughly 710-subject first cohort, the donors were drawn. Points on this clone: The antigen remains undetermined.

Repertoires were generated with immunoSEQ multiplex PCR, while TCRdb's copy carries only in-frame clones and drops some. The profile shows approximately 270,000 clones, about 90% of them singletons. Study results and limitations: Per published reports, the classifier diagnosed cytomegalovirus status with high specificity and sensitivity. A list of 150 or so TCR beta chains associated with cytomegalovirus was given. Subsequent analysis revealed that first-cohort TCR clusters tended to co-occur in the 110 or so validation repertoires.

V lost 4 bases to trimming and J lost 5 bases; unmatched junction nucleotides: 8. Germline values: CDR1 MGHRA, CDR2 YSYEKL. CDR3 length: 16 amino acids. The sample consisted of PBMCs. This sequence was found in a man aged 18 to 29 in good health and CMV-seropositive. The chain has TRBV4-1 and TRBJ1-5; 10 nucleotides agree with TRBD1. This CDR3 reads CASSRIGGQGYQPQHF. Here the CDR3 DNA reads TGCGCCAGCAGCCGCATCGGGGGACAGGGGTATCAGCCCCAGCATTTT.